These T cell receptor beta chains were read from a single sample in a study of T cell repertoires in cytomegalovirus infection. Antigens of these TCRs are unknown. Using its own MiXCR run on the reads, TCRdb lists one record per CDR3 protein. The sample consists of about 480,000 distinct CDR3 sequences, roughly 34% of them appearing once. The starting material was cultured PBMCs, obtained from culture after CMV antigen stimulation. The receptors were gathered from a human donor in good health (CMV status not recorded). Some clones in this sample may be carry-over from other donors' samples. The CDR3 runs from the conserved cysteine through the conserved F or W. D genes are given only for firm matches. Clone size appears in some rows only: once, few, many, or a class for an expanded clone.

TGTGCTAGTGGTTTGGGGATTGGGACCGGGGAGCTGTTTTTT | CASGLGIGTGELFF | TRBJ2-2 | . | TRBV12-5 | . | 14
TGTGCCAGCAGCCGGACAGTAAATAGCAATCAGCCCCAGCATTTT | CASSRTVNSNQPQHF | TRBJ1-5 | . | TRBV5-5 | . | 15
TGCGCCAGCAGCCAAGATCTGGGCGGGAGGCAAGAGACCCAGTACTTC | CASSQDLGGRQETQYF | TRBJ2-5 | . | TRBV4-3 | TRBD2 | 16
TGTGCCAGCAGCGTGAGCCTGGGCGATAGCGGGAGTGGGTCCTACAATGAGCAGTTCTTC | CASSVSLGDSGSGSYNEQFF | TRBJ2-1 | . | TRBV9 | TRBD2 | 20
TGTGCCAGCAGTGCCATACCGGGACTAGACCCCACCGGGGAGCTGTTTTTT | CASSAIPGLDPTGELFF | TRBJ2-2 | . | TRBV25-1 | TRBD2 | 17
TGTGCCAGCAGCCGGGCAGGGGTGTTATACGAGCAGTACTTC | CASSRAGVLYEQYF | TRBJ2-7 | few | TRBV7-6 | . | 14
TGTGCCAGCAGCGGACGGACTAGCGGGGTAGACACAGATACGCAGTATTTT | CASSGRTSGVDTDTQYF | TRBJ2-3 | few | TRBV11-3 | TRBD2 | 17
TGTGCCAGTAGTCTACTGGTAGGCGGGGAGCTGTTTTTT | CASSLLVGGELFF | TRBJ2-2 | once | TRBV19 | . | 13
TGTGCCAGCAGTTTAAGCGGCCCCTGGGGCGGGGAGCTGTTTTTT | CASSLSGPWGGELFF | TRBJ2-2 | . | TRBV27 | . | 15
TGTGCCAGCAGGCCGACTAGCGGGAGGGCCAATGAGCAGTTCTTC | CASRPTSGRANEQFF | TRBJ2-1 | few | TRBV6-2/TRBV6-3 | TRBD2 | 15
TGTGCCAGCAGCAAGACAGGGAACAATCAGCCCCAGCATTTT | CASSKTGNNQPQHF | TRBJ1-5 | . | TRBV5-3 | TRBD1 | 14
TGCGCCAGCAGCCAAGATTGGCAGGGCGTAGAGACCCAGTACTTC | CASSQDWQGVETQYF | TRBJ2-5 | . | TRBV4-1 | . | 15
TGTGCCAGTAGTAACCCGGACAGGGGAGAAGAAGCTTTCTTT | CASSNPDRGEEAFF | TRBJ1-1 | few | TRBV19 | TRBD1 | 14
TGTGCCAGCAGTTTAGTGGGGAATAACTATGGCTACACCTTC | CASSLVGNNYGYTF | TRBJ1-2 | few | TRBV12-3/TRBV12-4 | . | 14
TGTGCCAGCAGGTTTTCGGGGGTTGCCTTTGGTGGCTACACCTTC | CASRFSGVAFGGYTF | TRBJ1-2 | few | TRBV28 | . | 15
TGTGCCAGCGGATATGGCATCGAGCAGTTCTTC | CASGYGIEQFF | TRBJ2-1 | few | TRBV12-3/TRBV12-4 | . | 11
TGTGCCATCAGTGTACCAGGAGGGACTGAAGCTTTCTTT | CAISVPGGTEAFF | TRBJ1-1 | . | TRBV10-3 | . | 13
TGTGCCAGCACCCCGTTCGCGAGGGGTTATGGTGGTGAGCAGTTCTTC | CASTPFARGYGGEQFF | TRBJ2-1 | . | TRBV27 | . | 16
TGTGCCAGCAGCTTAGACGGGAGTACCCCCTTCTTC | CASSLDGSTPFF | TRBJ2-1 | . | TRBV7-6 | . | 12
TGTGCCAGCAGAGCGACTAGCGGGAGGGAGTCGGAGCAGTTCTTC | CASRATSGRESEQFF | TRBJ2-1 | few | TRBV12-3/TRBV12-4 | TRBD2 | 15
TGTGCTAGTGGTCAAAGACAGAGTGAAGCTTTCTTT | CASGQRQSEAFF | TRBJ1-1 | few | TRBV12-5 | . | 12
TGTGCCAGCAGCTTATCGCCGGGGGCTCAGCCCCAGCATTTT | CASSLSPGAQPQHF | TRBJ1-5 | many | TRBV7-2 | . | 14
TGTGCCATCAGAAATACCCTAGCGGGAGTTACCCCTAGCACAGATACGCAGTATTTT | CAIRNTLAGVTPSTDTQYF | TRBJ2-3 | many | TRBV10-3 | TRBD2 | 19